A single sample gave rise to the 5 T cell receptor beta chains below, sequenced in a study of cytomegalovirus exposure and HLA in healthy donors (dated by TCRdb to about 2017). To prepare the library, the immunoSEQ multiplex PCR assay was applied. For the multiplex PCR, a mixture combining 60 forward primers for TCR Vbeta segments and 13 reverse primers for TCR Jbeta segments was used. The immuneACCESS repertoire file appears here via TCRdb, limited to in-frame rearrangements. These files lack a portion of the clones; in checked studies, under half of the deficit traces to unresolved V genes, and the cause of the others is not known. The sample profile shows roughly 93,000 clones; about four fifths of them were found once. Less than 9.5% of the sample rests with the top ten. The sequenced sample consisted of PBMCs. These receptors all stem from a man aged 25-45 years in good health and CMV-seronegative.

The V gene is TRBV5-6, the J gene TRBJ1-3; D might be TRBD1 (5 bases). The CDR3 consists of 16 residues. Trimming pared 0 bases from V and 4 bases from J, leaving 14 bases between. Germline loops: CDR1 SGHDT, CDR2 YYEEEE. CDR3 sequence: CASSLGGRRAGNTIYF. DNA for the CDR3: TGTGCCAGCAGCTTGGGTGGTCGCAGGGCCGGAAACACCATATATTTT.

The V gene is TRBV5-4, the J gene TRBJ1-1; no definite D call. This CDR3 contains 15 residues. CDR1 is SGHNT, CDR2 YYREEE, per germline (reference sequence). Trimming took 4 bases from V and 0 from J, leaving 13 bases between them. The CDR3: CASSPVTQMNTEAFF. The CDR3 nucleotides are TGTGCCAGCAGCCCTGTAACCCAGATGAACACTGAAGCTTTCTTT.

The chain links TRBV25-1 to TRBJ2-5; TRBD1 aligns across 12 bases. Trimming took 0 bases from V and 4 from J; bases not matched to a gene: 9. The germline CDR1 and CDR2 sequences are MGHDK and SYGVNS. CDR3 length: 18 residues. The CDR3 region is CASSEYQAGTGGSETQYF. The DNA for the CDR3 is TGTGCCAGCAGTGAATACCAGGCCGGGACAGGGGGCTCAGAGACCCAGTACTTC.

The chain has TRBV27 and TRBJ2-7, with TRBD1 matching 11 bases. Trimming took 8 bases from V and 7 from J; bases not matched to a gene: 10. The CDR3 length is 14 residues. Germline CDR1 and CDR2: MNHEY and SMNVEV (reference sequence). CDR3 coding DNA: TGTGCCAGCCGGGGGACAGGGGGACGTCGGGAGCAGTACTTC. It specifies CASRGTGGRREQYF.

This clone showed up just a few times. V and J are TRBV15 and TRBJ1-1; possibly TRBD1 for D (6 bases). Germline V gene sequence: CDR1 LNHNV, CDR2 YYDKDF (reference sequence). V gave up 5 bases and J gave up 0 bases, with 22 bases separating them. The CDR3 consists of 18 residues. DNA of the CDR3: TGTGCCACCAGCTCTCCAACTCCTGGGAGGGGGATGAACACTGAAGCTTTCTTT. Encoded protein: CATSSPTPGRGMNTEAFF.